This T cell receptor (beta chain) came from a study of blood T cell repertoires in COVID-19. Across the study: Sample material is recorded as cDNA or gDNA derived from T cells, B-cell-depleted T cells, or PBMCs.

Germline-derived CDR1 and CDR2 are MNHEY and SVGAGI. The CDR3 runs 13 residues. V was clipped by 0 bases and J by 7 bases, with 7 bases between them. Clones were read by immunoSEQ multiplex PCR, and TCRdb kept only the in-frame ones, dropping some. The profile shows 120,000 to 150,000 clones, 80% to 90% of them singletons. This clone has a handful of counts. The TCR comes from a woman aged 55 to 70 with COVID-19, enrolled during active disease. The sample comprised peripheral blood. The chain couples TRBV6-5 to TRBJ2-1; no reliable D call. CDR3: CASSYSWQNEQFF. CDR3 DNA sequence: TGTGCCAGCAGTTACTCGTGGCAGAATGAGCAGTTCTTC.